This TCR beta chain was recovered during a study of shared clonotypes between healthy human individuals. Study details: Per-donor plates numbered three CD4 naive, three CD4 memory, two CD8 naive and one CD8 memory.

When replicate PCRs were run on sorted subsets, they used around 200 ng DNA, some 30,000 T cell genomes. Here immunoSEQ multiplex PCR was the method, and the copy in TCRdb shows in-frame clones only, minus some. The data contain around 700,000 clones, approximately 79% of them singletons. Broader study findings: Measured sharing among donors was expected to vary with sequencing depth.

CDR3 length: 16 amino acids. V was pared by 0 bases and J by 0 bases, with 10 bases between. The V gene's germline CDR1 is SGHRS and CDR2 YFSETQ. Each of the donors was a healthy adult who was HIV-negative and had not had a recent acute infection or vaccination. Concerning this clone: The antigen is undetermined.

This chain links TRBV5-1 with TRBJ1-3; no clear D. Sequencing input: memory CD4+ T cells sorted from blood. Subset: CD45RA-negative fraction. The source of this sequence is a woman aged 25 to 39 in good health. CDR3 amino acids: CASSLGRVNSGNTIYF. The CDR3 DNA reads as TGCGCCAGCAGCTTGGGACGGGTCAACTCTGGAAACACCATATATTTT.